This T cell receptor (beta chain) was profiled in a study of OX40 agonist ivuxolimab in advanced cancers. Regarding the complete study: The costimulatory receptor OX40 (CD134) was targeted by ivuxolimab, a fully human IgG2 agonistic monoclonal antibody. Intravenous ivuxolimab was administered to patients every 2 weeks at six dose levels: 0.01, 0.1, 0.3, 1.5, 3 and 10 mg/kg. Of the roughly 52 dose-escalation patients, hepatocellular carcinoma was present in around 19, melanoma in around 15, renal cell carcinoma in 9 and head and neck cancer in 9. In the dose-escalation cohort, 82.7% of patients were male, and the mean age was about 55 years, with a range of 23 to 79. Prior anti-PD-1, anti-PD-L1 or anti-CTLA-4 therapy was permitted, and checkpoint inhibitors had been received by 40% to 50% of dose-escalation patients. Three dose-escalation patients achieved partial responses, one with hepatocellular carcinoma and two with cutaneous melanoma. The purpose of peripheral TCRbeta sequencing was to test whether ivuxolimab changed TCR sequence diversity and led to clonal T-cell expansion. The paper covers the monotherapy dose-escalation part of the phase I ivuxolimab trial, which included N = 52 patients. What the authors observed across the whole study: Antigen specificity was not determined for the clonally expanded peripheral T cells. On average, CD8+ T cells showed more expanded clones than CD4+ T cells after ivuxolimab. At doses of 0.1 to 3.0 mg/kg, clonal expansion of both CD4+ and CD8+ T cells in blood was seen between baseline and week 6. Low levels of normalized T-cell clonal expansion were also seen in some patients who did not respond. Partial responders in the 0.1-3.0 mg/kg groups had among the lowest normalized peripheral clonal expansion, especially among CD8+ T cells.

About this clone itself: Its antigen is still unknown. Base qualities are not at hand, and no much larger clone is one base apart.

The germline V gene encodes CDR1 MNHEY and CDR2 SVGAGI. Taken from cysteine to phenylalanine, the CDR3 has 11 residues. Only CDR3 DNA is held: 33 bases, read in frame from base 1. The V and J ends are trimmed by 5 bases and 6 bases, leaving 5 bases between them. For sequencing of the TCRbeta CDR3 region, genomic DNA was extracted from the sorted cells. TCRbeta CDR3 regions were sequenced using the immunoSEQ Assay. TCRdb re-hosts the immuneACCESS table, in-frame sequences only. Its copies lack some clones; in the studies checked, an unresolved V gene accounts for under half of them, and the cause for the rest is not known. The sample profile shows around 17,000 clones; approximately 80% of them were found once. In total, the top ten clones hold 10% to 15% of the sample. Patients with a history of autoimmune disease or receiving systemic immunosuppression were excluded from the trial. Peripheral blood for TCR sequencing was collected from all dose cohorts at baseline, on cycle 4 day 1, and on cycle 7 day 1. Samples came from an open-label, multicenter, first-in-human phase I dose-escalation trial of ivuxolimab. Adults with locally advanced or metastatic melanoma, renal cell carcinoma, hepatocellular carcinoma or head and neck squamous cell carcinoma were enrolled in the trial. CD4+ and CD8+ T cells were sorted separately from peripheral blood before TCR sequencing.

The TCR sequence derives from an adult with an advanced solid tumor such as melanoma, head and neck, liver or kidney cancer. The sequenced sample was CD4+ or CD8+ T cells sorted from blood, obtained in a trial of the OX40 agonist ivuxolimab. The sequence joins TRBV6-5 to TRBJ2-1, with no reliable assignment of the D segment. The CDR3 is CASSSSNEQFF. In nucleotides, the sequence is TGTGCCAGCAGTAGTAGCAATGAGCAGTTCTTC.